Listed here is a single T cell receptor (beta chain). The CDR3 sequence is 17 residues long. V dropped 1 base and J dropped 0 bases, with 15 bases sitting between them. Germline CDR1 is SEHNR and CDR2 is FQNEAQ (reference sequence). The sample belongs to a study of blood T cell repertoires in COVID-19. Data came from immunoSEQ multiplex PCR; TCRdb stores just in-frame clones and leaves some out. The sample holds more than 350,000 clones, about 90% seen once. The source is a woman in her 30s with COVID-19, enrolled during active disease. The sample comprised peripheral blood. The chain employs TRBV7-9 and TRBJ1-1, with D possibly being TRBD1 (5 bases). The CDR3 loop is CASSLGGGGNLNTEAFF. Written as DNA, the CDR3 is TGTGCCAGCAGCTTAGGGGGCGGCGGGAACTTGAACACTGAAGCTTTCTTT.